In its sample, the clone carrying this T cell receptor (beta chain) was seen once. Its antigen is unidentified. Running of the assay took place at deep level. Data came from immunoSEQ multiplex PCR; TCRdb stores just in-frame clones and leaves some out. In the table there are some 650,000 clones, more than 95% of which are singletons. This record comes from a study of shared clonotypes between healthy human individuals. Whole-study findings and limits: With few donors, the genetic and exposure-history diversity represented was limited.

This TCR derives from a woman aged 25 to 39 in good health. What was sequenced was naive CD4+ T cells sorted from blood. Subset here: CD45RA+ positively selected.

The CDR3 is CASSYVKGNEQYF. The CDR3 nucleotides are TGTGCCAGCAGTTACGTGAAAGGAAACGAGCAGTACTTC. V gene TRBV6-6 combines with J gene TRBJ2-7; unclear D gene. The V end lost 2 bases, the J end lost 5 bases, and 10 bases lay between the germline ends. The CDR3 contains 13 residues. Germline CDR1 reads MNHNY; CDR2 reads SVGAGI (reference sequence).